Below, one T cell receptor beta chain is given with its context. Its matching antigen is unknown. Per the germline V gene, CDR1 is WSHSY and CDR2 is SAAADI. Trimming left V 3 bases short and J 8 bases short, with 14 bases between. The CDR3 totals 14 residues. Assay used: immunoSEQ multiplex PCR; TCRdb lists only in-frame clones, some missing. The data hold about 160,000 clones, with more than 75% observed a single time. This sample is drawn from a study of T cell responses to AZD1222 COVID-19 vaccine. The study's findings and limits: Two AZD1222 administrations were followed by greater Spike-specific TCR breadth and depth. Along spike, vaccine-associated CD4 TCRs were found throughout, with dominance at 160-218 and 743-854. Most donors were white British, females outnumbered males, and clonal diversity was possibly underestimated.

This TCR was sampled from an adult who received the AZD1222 COVID-19 vaccine. The specimen comprised peripheral blood, sampled 28 days after the second AZD1222 dose. The J gene is TRBJ1-3, the V gene TRBV10-2; D perhaps matches TRBD1 (6 bases). CDR3 residues: CASSDRDMRHTIYF. CDR3 bases: TGCGCCAGCAGTGACAGGGACATGAGACACACCATATATTTT.